These 9 T cell receptor beta chains were sequenced from one sample in a study of cytomegalovirus exposure and HLA in healthy donors. PCR was performed using 60 Vbeta and 13 Jbeta primers. TCRdb's copy holds only in-frame clones and misses some; the assay was immunoSEQ multiplex PCR. The data hold about 200,000 clones, with 83% observed a single time. Material for sequencing was PBMCs. The receptors were sampled from a girl aged 5-17 years in good health and CMV-seronegative.

V and J are TRBV28 and TRBJ1-5; 7 bases line up with TRBD1. The V segment lost 4 bases and the J segment 0 bases; nucleotides outside the gene matches: 9. The CDR3 covers 17 residues. Germline V lookup: CDR1 MDHEN, CDR2 SYDVKM. CDR3 DNA sequence: TGTGCCAGCAGTTCAACAGGGGTGAGATTTAGCAATCAGCCCCAGCATTTT. Protein: CASSSTGVRFSNQPQHF.

J is TRBJ2-7 and V is TRBV6-6, with D possibly TRBD2 on 6 matching bases. Between the trimmed V and J ends, which lost 6 bases and 4 bases, there was a span of 13 bases. This CDR3 has 13 amino acids. Germline assignment: CDR1 MNHNY and CDR2 SVGAGI (reference sequence). The CDR3 nucleotides read TGTGCCAGCAGCAGGGCTAGCGTATACGAGCAGTACTTC. This translates into CASSRASVYEQYF.

The chain employs TRBV7-2 and TRBJ1-2; maybe TRBD1 (6 bases). CDR1 and CDR2 from the germline V gene are SGHTA and FQGNSA. This CDR3 is built from 15 residues. The V gene lost 4 bases and the J gene lost 4 bases, with 16 bases spanning the gap. This CDR3 is CASSYRPTGSYGYTF. The DNA for the CDR3 is TGTGCCAGCAGCTATCGACCGACAGGCAGCTATGGCTACACCTTC.

The sample holds one count of this clone. The chain links TRBV4-2 to TRBJ2-7; no clear D. Trimming removed 0 bases from V and 2 bases from J, with 11 bases in between. The CDR3 extends over 15 amino acids. CDR1 is LGHNA, CDR2 YNFKEQ, per germline. CDR3 DNA sequence: TGTGCCAGCAGCCAAGATATTGGAGCAGCCTACGAGCAGTACTTC. Translated: CASSQDIGAAYEQYF.

This chain links TRBV9 with TRBJ2-1, with 14 bases fitting TRBD2. After removal of 4 bases from V and 6 bases from J, the junction contained 18 bases not matched to a gene. The CDR3 runs to 20 residues. Germline V gives CDR1 SGDLS, CDR2 YYNGEE. The CDR3, as DNA: TGTGCCAGCAGCCCCCTGGGACTAGCGGGGGCGAGGGGATTTGGCAATGAGCAGTTCTTC. It codes for CASSPLGLAGARGFGNEQFF.

The table lists this clone with a count of one. The chain has TRBV27 and TRBJ1-2; D unclear. V was cut by 6 bases and J by 6 bases, with 14 bases left in between. The CDR3 totals 13 residues. Germline V lookup: CDR1 MNHEY, CDR2 SMNVEV (reference sequence). The CDR3 DNA reads TGTGCCAGCAGAACGAGAGGGTCCAATGGCTACACCTTC. This gives the protein CASRTRGSNGYTF.

The rearrangement uses TRBV14 and TRBJ2-5, with 8 bases matching TRBD1. The better agreement between TRBJ2-7 and the DNA end casts doubt on the J call. This CDR3 comprises 15 residues. The germline CDR1 and CDR2 sequences are SGHDN and FVKESK. CDR3 amino acids: CASSPADRVYYEQYF. CDR3 bases: TGTGCCAGCAGCCCCGCGGACAGGGTTTACTACGAGCAGTACTTC.

The gene calls are TRBV11-2 and TRBJ1-6, with 8 bases fitting TRBD1. This CDR3 spans 17 amino acids. Germline V lookup: CDR1 SGHAT, CDR2 FQNNGV. V trimming: 8 bases; J trimming: 7 bases; junction bases outside the gene matches: 16. The CDR3 DNA reads TGTGCCAGCCACAGCCTGTCAGGGGGCAGGGGGAATTCACCCCTCCACTTT. Translating gives CASHSLSGGRGNSPLHF.

CDR3 region: CSVDGLGETQYF. For the CDR3, the DNA is TGCAGCGTTGACGGACTCGGAGAGACCCAGTACTTC. The chain uses TRBV29-1 and TRBJ2-5; D is perhaps TRBD2 (5 bases). There are 12 residues in the CDR3. From germline, CDR1 is SQVTM and CDR2 ANQGSEA. V shed 3 bases and J shed 4 bases, with 9 bases lying between them.